The clone carrying this T cell receptor beta chain was seen a handful of times. This specimen comes from a study of blood T cells in healthy people across ages. Germline CDR1 and CDR2: GTSNPN and SVGIG (reference sequence). V lost 2 bases and J lost 4, with 7 bases in between. The CDR3 spans 12 residues. It was with a sample-barcoded 5' primer and a J-beta primer mix that a second PCR of roughly 7 to 12 cycles was run. A minimum of 2.5 million CDR3-containing paired-end reads was obtained for each sample. Using its own MiXCR run on the 5' RACE reads, TCRdb lists one record per CDR3 protein. The sample has about a million distinct CDR3 sequences; roughly 51% are singletons.

This sequence originates from a woman aged 55-70 years in good health. The specimen was blood. The chain has TRBV30 and TRBJ2-3; the D gene is possibly TRBD2 (5 bases). CDR3 sequence (DNA): TGTGCCTGGAGTACGGGATCAGATACGCAGTATTTT. It codes for CAWSTGSDTQYF.